This T cell receptor beta chain is from a study of T cell responses to AZD1222 COVID-19 vaccine. Study-wide results and caveats: All repertoire sampling was performed exclusively after the peak T cell response. Across the whole spike, CD4 TCRs peaked at regions 160-218 and 743-854. Clonal diversity was possibly underestimated; the donors were predominantly white British and more often female.

The CDR3 covers 17 residues. J was trimmed by 0 bases and V by 6 bases; bases with no gene match: 6. Germline V gene sequence: CDR1 MGHRA, CDR2 YSYEKL. Repertoires were generated with immunoSEQ multiplex PCR, while TCRdb's copy carries only in-frame clones and drops some. The table shows 120,000 to 150,000 clones, with 85% to 95% occurring only once. This clone showed up just a few times. Antigen specificity is unknown. The receptor was isolated from an adult in good health. The chain recombines TRBV4-1 with TRBJ2-6, with 9 bases fitting TRBD1. The sample in question was peripheral blood, obtained on day 0 of AZD1222 vaccination. CDR3 in amino acids: CASRGTGNLSGANVLTF. The CDR3 DNA is TGCGCCAGCAGAGGGACAGGGAACCTCTCTGGGGCCAACGTCCTGACTTTC.